Listed below are T cell receptor beta chains from one sample, sequenced in a study of cytomegalovirus exposure and HLA in healthy donors. Assay: immunoSEQ multiplex PCR; the TCRdb copy retains only in-frame clones and omits some. The sample carries about 150,000 clones, roughly 66% recorded once. Input material: PBMCs. These receptors were collected from a woman in her late teens or twenties in good health and CMV-seronegative. CDR3s include the opening cysteine and the closing phenylalanine or tryptophan. D genes are given only for firm matches. Size tells how often a clone was seen (once, few, many) or the class of an expanded clone, and some rows leave it out.

TRBJ1-5 . . TRBV19 CASSIDTRGNQPQHF TGTGCCAGTAGTATAGACACCAGGGGCAATCAGCCCCAGCATTTT
TRBJ2-5 . TRBD2 TRBV5-4 CASRSTGTKQETQYF TGTGCCAGCAGGTCTACCGGGACTAAACAAGAGACCCAGTACTTC
TRBJ2-7 . TRBD1 TRBV25-1 CASSERQGSPYEQYF TGTGCCAGCAGTGAAAGACAGGGATCTCCCTACGAGCAGTACTTC
TRBJ2-5 few . TRBV5-6 CASSQFQETQYF TGTGCCAGCAGCCAATTCCAAGAGACCCAGTACTTC
TRBJ1-1 . . TRBV30 CAWSPPAGVNTEAFF TGTGCCTGGAGTCCCCCAGCAGGGGTGAACACTGAAGCTTTCTTT
TRBJ2-5 few . TRBV29-1 CSVPPDGPGAQYF TGCAGCGTCCCACCCGACGGACCGGGGGCCCAGTACTTC
TRBJ2-1 . TRBD1 TRBV18 CASSLNRDRGSYNEQFF TGTGCCAGCTCACTGAACCGGGACAGGGGCTCCTACAATGAGCAGTTCTTC
TRBJ2-3 . . TRBV5-1 CASSAGLLAEGEAQYF TGCGCCAGCAGCGCGGGACTTCTAGCCGAAGGGGAGGCGCAGTATTTT
TRBJ2-7 . . TRBV27 CASSLSLLSYEQYF TGTGCCAGCAGTTTGAGCCTCCTAAGCTACGAGCAGTACTTC
TRBJ1-3 . TRBD1 TRBV9 CASSAGTGVYTIYF TGTGCCAGCAGCGCCGGGACAGGGGTTTACACCATATATTTT
TRBJ1-1 . . TRBV6-5 CASSPLGRSRTEAFF TGTGCCAGCAGCCCATTGGGGAGGTCTCGCACTGAAGCTTTCTTT
TRBJ1-1 few TRBD1 TRBV9 CASSVDPGQGSTEAFF TGTGCCAGCAGCGTGGACCCTGGACAGGGGAGCACTGAAGCTTTCTTT
TRBJ1-1 . . TRBV9 CASSIMTANTEAFF TGTGCCAGCAGCATCATGACAGCCAACACTGAAGCTTTCTTT
TRBJ2-5 few . TRBV7-9 CASILDNPGETQYF TGTGCCAGCATCCTGGATAACCCAGGGGAGACCCAGTACTTC
TRBJ2-1 few TRBD2 TRBV7-2 CASSGKGLAGSYNEQFF TGTGCCAGCAGCGGGAAGGGTCTAGCGGGCTCTTACAATGAGCAGTTCTTC
TRBJ1-3 few . TRBV2 CASSADSSGNTIYF TGTGCCAGCAGTGCCGACAGCTCTGGAAACACCATATATTTT
TRBJ2-3 . . TRBV9 CASSVVGTSFTDTQYF TGTGCCAGCAGCGTAGTGGGCACCTCCTTCACAGATACGCAGTATTTT
TRBJ1-5 . . TRBV18 CASSPTPTSQPQHF TGTGCCAGCTCACCCACCCCCACTAGTCAGCCCCAGCATTTT
TRBJ2-5 . TRBD1 TRBV4-3 CASSQETPTGTETQYF TGCGCCAGCAGCCAAGAGACACCGACAGGGACGGAGACCCAGTACTTC
TRBJ2-4 few TRBD1 TRBV18 CASSPGTGGQNIQYF TGTGCCAGCTCACCCGGGACAGGGGGGCAAAACATTCAGTACTTC
TRBJ2-5 . . TRBV2 CASLNRPTETQYF TGTGCCAGCCTCAATCGCCCTACGGAGACCCAGTACTTC
TRBJ1-1 . . TRBV7-9 CASSHDWRGAFF TGTGCCAGCAGCCACGACTGGCGGGGAGCTTTCTTT
TRBJ1-1 few . TRBV6-5 CASSYYTGGTEAFF TGTGCCAGCAGTTACTATACAGGCGGCACTGAAGCTTTCTTT
TRBJ2-1 . . TRBV27 CASRREPLYNEQFF TGTGCCAGCCGACGGGAGCCCTTGTACAATGAGCAGTTCTTC
TRBJ1-2 . TRBD1 TRBV28 CASRLGQGVLGYTF TGTGCCAGCAGATTGGGACAGGGGGTTCTTGGCTACACCTTC
TRBJ1-6 . TRBD1 TRBV28 CASSLFRGLSSPLHF TGTGCCAGCAGTTTATTTAGGGGGCTCTCCTCACCCCTCCACTTT
TRBJ2-5 . TRBD2 TRBV11-3 CASSLGVGSGGSETQYF TGTGCCAGCAGCTTAGGGGTGGGCAGCGGGGGGTCGGAGACCCAGTACTTC
TRBJ2-1 few . TRBV7-9 CASSLAGWNEQFF TGTGCCAGCAGCTTAGCTGGCTGGAATGAGCAGTTCTTC
TRBJ2-3 . TRBD2 TRBV5-4 CASKSSGGRDTQYF TGTGCCAGCAAGAGTAGCGGGGGAAGAGATACGCAGTATTTT
TRBJ2-5 . TRBD1 TRBV19 CASSIRWTGGGGETQYF TGTGCCAGTAGTATACGGTGGACAGGGGGCGGCGGAGAGACCCAGTACTTC
TRBJ2-1 . TRBD2 TRBV29-1 CSVSGRNYNEQFF TGCAGCGTTAGCGGGAGGAACTACAATGAGCAGTTCTTC
TRBJ1-3 . . TRBV2 CASSTVQGSGNTIYF TGTGCCAGCAGTACCGTACAGGGATCTGGAAACACCATATATTTT
TRBJ1-2 . . TRBV5-1 CASSDDSDYGYTF TGCGCCAGCAGCGACGACAGCGACTATGGCTACACCTTC
TRBJ1-2 few TRBD1 TRBV5-6 CASSLGTGSVFNGYTF TGTGCCAGCAGCTTAGGGACAGGGAGTGTATTTAATGGCTACACCTTC
TRBJ1-1 few . TRBV18 CASSPPFAVEAFF TGTGCCAGCTCACCACCATTTGCAGTTGAAGCTTTCTTT
TRBJ1-2 . . TRBV6-5 CASRRQANDYGYTF TGTGCCAGCAGGCGACAGGCGAACGACTATGGCTACACCTTC
TRBJ1-5 few TRBD1 TRBV2 CASSGQGAHQPQHF TGTGCCAGCAGCGGACAGGGGGCGCATCAGCCCCAGCATTTT
TRBJ1-1 . TRBD1 TRBV7-9 CSSSFPRLGQGSMNTEAFF TGTTCCAGCAGCTTCCCCAGGCTGGGACAGGGCTCAATGAACACTGAAGCTTTCTTT
TRBJ1-5 . . TRBV4-1 CASSQTTGFNQPQHF TGCGCCAGCAGCCAAACCACAGGGTTCAATCAGCCCCAGCATTTT
TRBJ2-2 few . TRBV5-1 CASSLVGQNTGELFF TGCGCCAGCAGCTTGGTGGGACAGAACACCGGGGAGCTGTTTTTT
TRBJ1-3 . . TRBV5-1 CASSDGISGNTIYF TGCGCCAGCAGTGACGGGATCTCTGGAAACACCATATATTTT
TRBJ1-1 . . TRBV2 CASMRGAVMNTEAFF TGTGCCAGCATGCGGGGGGCTGTCATGAACACTGAAGCTTTCTTT
TRBJ1-6 . TRBD1 TRBV11-2 CASSLRTGPNSPLHF TGTGCCAGCAGCTTAAGGACAGGTCCTAATTCACCCCTCCACTTT
TRBJ2-7 . TRBD1 TRBV4-2 CASSQDRRGREQYF TGTGCCAGCAGCCAAGATCGTAGGGGGCGCGAGCAGTACTTC
TRBJ2-7 . TRBD1 TRBV28 CASSLGLVGQDPYEQYF TGTGCCAGCAGTTTAGGGTTAGTGGGACAGGATCCCTACGAGCAGTACTTC
TRBJ2-5 once TRBD2 TRBV7-2 CASSYRVAGGETQYF TGTGCCAGCAGCTATCGGGTAGCGGGTGGAGAGACCCAGTACTTC
TRBJ2-3 . . TRBV11-2 CASSSVTDTQYF TGTGCCAGCAGCTCCGTCACAGATACGCAGTATTTT
TRBJ2-2 . . TRBV5-1 CACGQTINTGELFF TGCGCCTGCGGACAGACCATTAACACCGGGGAGCTGTTTTTT
TRBJ2-5 . TRBD2 TRBV11-3 CASSLDLWTSGQETQYF TGTGCCAGCAGCTTAGATCTGTGGACTAGCGGACAGGAGACCCAGTACTTC
TRBJ2-7 . TRBD1 TRBV6-6 CASTPDRVEQYF TGTGCCAGCACTCCGGACAGGGTAGAGCAGTACTTC
TRBJ2-3 once TRBD1 TRBV7-9 CASSSGQSRSGDTQYF TGTGCCAGCAGCTCGGGACAGTCGCGATCGGGGGATACGCAGTATTTT
TRBJ1-2 . TRBD1 TRBV6-1 CASSDNRGVNYGYTF TGTGCCAGCAGTGATAACAGGGGAGTCAACTATGGCTACACCTTC
TRBJ2-4 . . TRBV7-8 CASSLAGILAKNIQYF TGTGCCAGCAGCTTGGCGGGCATATTAGCCAAAAACATTCAGTACTTC
TRBJ1-5 . . TRBV4-3 CASSQEENQPQHF TGCGCCAGCAGCCAAGAGGAGAATCAGCCCCAGCATTTT